This T cell receptor (beta chain) was profiled in a study of blood T cell repertoires in COVID-19. Study at large: From the United States, Italy and Spain came samples of acute and convalescent COVID-19. Sources were T cells, B-cell-depleted T cells, or PBMCs; the material itself was cDNA or gDNA.

Sequencing used immunoSEQ multiplex PCR; TCRdb keeps in-frame clones, though not all of them. The repertoire holds approximately 210,000 clones, with 75% to 90% as singletons. Assignment of participants to cohorts was predicated upon participant-reported clinical history. Among Cohort 3 donors, those recovered had two negative PCRs, clearance, or symptom resolution. This CDR3 contains 14 residues. Germline-derived CDR1 and CDR2 are KGHSH and LQKENI. The germline V and J ends were trimmed by 3 bases and 10 bases, with 16 bases remaining between them. Sequenced material: PBMCs or T cells enriched from blood (not recorded which). The TCR comes from a woman aged 25-40 years who had recovered from COVID-19. This rearrangement joins TRBV18 to TRBJ2-1; D is possibly TRBD1 (6 bases). Here the CDR3 DNA reads TGTGCCAGCTCACCCTCGGGACAAACTATGGAGCAGTTCTTC. It encodes CASSPSGQTMEQFF.